Reported below is one T cell receptor beta chain. This receptor's antigen is unknown. Base-call qualities are not available, and no considerably larger clone is one nucleotide away. Libraries were constructed by the immunoSEQ multiplex PCR assay. TCRdb provides this immuneACCESS table in a form limited to in-frame rearrangements. Some clones are lacking; in checked studies, under half of them reflect an unresolved V gene, and why the rest are absent is not known. The sample has roughly 90,000 clones on record, over 70% of them singletons. The ten largest account for approximately 3.8% of the sample. The study evaluated CTLA-4 blockade (ipilimumab) given together with focal radiation therapy in patients who had chemo-refractory metastatic non-small-cell lung cancer. The data originate from a study of radiotherapy plus CTLA-4 blockade in lung cancer (dated by TCRdb to 2016 to 2018). The study in broad terms: Objective responses occurred in around 20% of enrolled patients, and just over 30% achieved disease control. Results the study describes overall, beyond this receptor: Increased serum interferon-beta after radiation, together with early dynamic changes in blood T cell clones, were reported to be the strongest predictors of response. After treatment with radiotherapy and ipilimumab, TCR clones that originated in tumors expanded in peripheral blood.

CDR1 and CDR2 are drawn from the germline V gene: SGDLS, YYNGEE. V lost 0 bases and J lost 8 bases; the stretch between them is 17 bases long. The CDR3 spans 16 residues, from the cysteine through the phenylalanine. Only the CDR3 region is kept as DNA, spanning 48 bases read in frame from base 1. This sequence originates from a human donor with non-small cell lung cancer who had a partial response to radiotherapy plus ipilimumab. Some clones in this sample may be carry-over from other donors' samples. The chain links TRBV9 with TRBJ1-4, with a tentative D gene TRBD1 over 5 matching bases. The sample was peripheral blood, taken from a patient treated with radiotherapy plus ipilimumab. The CDR3 protein: CASSVAVGQGGEKLFF. The DNA reads TGTGCCAGCAGCGTAGCTGTGGGTCAGGGTGGCGAAAAACTGTTTTTT.